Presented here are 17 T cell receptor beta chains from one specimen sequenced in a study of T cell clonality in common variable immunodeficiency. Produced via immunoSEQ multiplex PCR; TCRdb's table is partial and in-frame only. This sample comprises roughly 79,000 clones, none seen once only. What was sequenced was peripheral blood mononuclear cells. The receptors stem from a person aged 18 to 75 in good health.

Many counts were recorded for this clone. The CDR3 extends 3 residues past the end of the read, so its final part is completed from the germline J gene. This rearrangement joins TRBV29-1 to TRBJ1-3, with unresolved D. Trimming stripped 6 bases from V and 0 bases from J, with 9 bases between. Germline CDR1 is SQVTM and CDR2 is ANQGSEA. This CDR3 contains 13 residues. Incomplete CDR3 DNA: TGCAGCGTCCAGGAGAACTCTGGAAACACC. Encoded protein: CSVQENSGNT. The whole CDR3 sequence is CSVQENSGNTIYF.

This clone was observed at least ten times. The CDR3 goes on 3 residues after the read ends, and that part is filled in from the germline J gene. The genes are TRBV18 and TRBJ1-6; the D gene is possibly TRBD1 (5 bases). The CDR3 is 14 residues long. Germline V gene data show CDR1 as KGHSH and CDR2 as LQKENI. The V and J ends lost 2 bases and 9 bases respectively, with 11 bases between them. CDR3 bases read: TGTGCCAGCTCACCAGGGACTAAGGGTTCACCC. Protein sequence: CASSPGTKGSP. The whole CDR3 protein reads CASSPGTKGSPLHF. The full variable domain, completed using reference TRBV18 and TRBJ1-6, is NAGVMQNPRHLVRRRGQEARLRCSPMKGHSHVYWYRQLPEEGLKFMVYLQKENIIDESGMPKERFSAEFPKEGPSILRIQQVVRGDSAAYFCASSPGTKGSPLHFGNGTRLTVT.

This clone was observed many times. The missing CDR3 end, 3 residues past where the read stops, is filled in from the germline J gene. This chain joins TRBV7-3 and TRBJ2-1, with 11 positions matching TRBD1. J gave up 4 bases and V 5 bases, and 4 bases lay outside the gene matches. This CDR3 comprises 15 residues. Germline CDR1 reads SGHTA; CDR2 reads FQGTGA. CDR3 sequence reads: CASSVGTGGYNEQFF. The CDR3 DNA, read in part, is TGTGCCAGCAGCGTAGGGACAGGGGGTTACAATGAG. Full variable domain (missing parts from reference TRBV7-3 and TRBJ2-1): GAGVSQTPSNKVTEKGKYVELRCDPISGHTALYWYRQSLGQGPEFLIYFQGTGAADDSGLPNDRFFAVRPEGSVSTLKIQRTERGDSAVYLCASSVGTGGYNEQFFGPGTRLTVL.

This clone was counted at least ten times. The CDR3 sequence: CASSLRQGSETQYF. The CDR3 DNA, read in part, is TGTGCCAGTAGTCTCAGGCAGGGCTCGGAGACC. The chain employs TRBV19 and TRBJ2-5; maybe TRBD1 (5 bases). The read gets to within 3 residues of the CDR3 end, and the germline J gene fills in the rest. This CDR3 region has 14 residues. Germline lookup yields CDR1 LNHDA and CDR2 SQIVND (reference sequence). The V end lost 5 bases, the J end lost 5 bases, and 15 bases lay between the germline ends. The variable domain in full, completed from reference TRBV19 and TRBJ2-5, reads DGGITQSPKYLFRKEGQNVTLSCEQNLNHDAMYWYRQDPGQGLRLIYYSQIVNDFQKGDIAEGYSVSREKKESFPLTVTSAQKNPTAFYLCASSLRQGSETQYFGPGTRLLVL.

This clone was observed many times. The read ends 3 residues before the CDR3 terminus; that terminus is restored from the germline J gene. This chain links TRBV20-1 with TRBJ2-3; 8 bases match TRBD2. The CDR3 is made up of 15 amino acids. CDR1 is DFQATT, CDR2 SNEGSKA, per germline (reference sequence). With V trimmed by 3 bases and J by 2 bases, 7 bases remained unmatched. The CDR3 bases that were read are TGCAGTGCTAGTACAGCGGGAGAAGCCACAGATACG. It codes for CSASTAGEATDT. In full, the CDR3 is CSASTAGEATDTQYF.

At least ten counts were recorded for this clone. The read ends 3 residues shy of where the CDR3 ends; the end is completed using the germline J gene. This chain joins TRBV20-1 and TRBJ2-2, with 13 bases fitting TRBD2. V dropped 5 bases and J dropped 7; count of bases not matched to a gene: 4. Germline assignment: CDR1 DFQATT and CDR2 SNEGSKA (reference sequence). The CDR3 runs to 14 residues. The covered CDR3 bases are TGCAGTGCTGGTAGACTAGCGGGAGGCGGGGAG. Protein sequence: CSAGRLAGGGE. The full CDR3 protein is CSAGRLAGGGELFF.

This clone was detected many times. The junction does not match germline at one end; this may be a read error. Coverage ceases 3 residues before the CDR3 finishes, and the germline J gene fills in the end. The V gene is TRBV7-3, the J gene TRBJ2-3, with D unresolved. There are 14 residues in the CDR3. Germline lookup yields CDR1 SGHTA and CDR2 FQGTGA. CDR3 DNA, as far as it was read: TGTGCCAGCAGTTTAAGTCCCAACACAGATACG. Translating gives CASSLSPNTDT. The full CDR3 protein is CASSLSPNTDTQYF.

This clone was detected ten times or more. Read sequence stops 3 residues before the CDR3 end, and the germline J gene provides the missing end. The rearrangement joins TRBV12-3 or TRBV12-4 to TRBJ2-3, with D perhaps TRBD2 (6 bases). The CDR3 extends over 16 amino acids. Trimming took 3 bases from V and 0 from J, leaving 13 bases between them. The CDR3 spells CASSFNGGISTDTQYF. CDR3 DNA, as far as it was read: TGTGCCAGCAGTTTCAATGGCGGGATTAGCACAGATACG.

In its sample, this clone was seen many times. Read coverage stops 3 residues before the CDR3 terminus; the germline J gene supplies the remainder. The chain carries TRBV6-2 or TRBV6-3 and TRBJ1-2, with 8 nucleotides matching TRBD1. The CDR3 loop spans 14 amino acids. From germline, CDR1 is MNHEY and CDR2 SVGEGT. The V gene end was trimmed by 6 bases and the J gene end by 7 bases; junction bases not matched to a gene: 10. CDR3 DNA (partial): TGTGCCAGCAGCCAAGGGACAGGAAGCTCTGGC. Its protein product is CASSQGTGSSG. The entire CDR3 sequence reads CASSQGTGSSGYTF.

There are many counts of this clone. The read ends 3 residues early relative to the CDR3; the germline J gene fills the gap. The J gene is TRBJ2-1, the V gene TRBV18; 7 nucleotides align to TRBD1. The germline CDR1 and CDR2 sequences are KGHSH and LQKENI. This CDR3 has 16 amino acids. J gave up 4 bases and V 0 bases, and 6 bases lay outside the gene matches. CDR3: CASSPPYRGTYNEQFF. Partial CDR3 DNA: TGTGCCAGCTCACCACCGTACAGGGGAACTTACAATGAG.

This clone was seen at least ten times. Incomplete CDR3 DNA: TGTGCCAGCAGCTTATTTCCAGGGGGCCTTTACAATGAG. Residues: CASSLFPGGLYNE. The CDR3, in full, reads CASSLFPGGLYNEQFF. The chain recombines TRBV7-3 with TRBJ2-1, with 8 bases matching TRBD1. The observed sequence ends 3 residues before the CDR3 terminus, with the missing tail filled in from the germline J gene. V was clipped by 2 bases and J by 4 bases; unmatched bases: 7. CDR1 and CDR2 (germline): SGHTA, FQGTGA. The CDR3 is made up of 16 amino acids.

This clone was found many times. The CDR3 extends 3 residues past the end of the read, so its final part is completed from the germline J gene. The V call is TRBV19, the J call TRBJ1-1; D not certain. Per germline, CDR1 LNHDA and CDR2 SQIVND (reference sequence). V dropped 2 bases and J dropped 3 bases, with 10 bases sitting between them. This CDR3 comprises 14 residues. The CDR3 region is CASSIRGADTEAFF. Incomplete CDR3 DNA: TGTGCCAGTAGTATAAGAGGCGCGGACACTGAA.

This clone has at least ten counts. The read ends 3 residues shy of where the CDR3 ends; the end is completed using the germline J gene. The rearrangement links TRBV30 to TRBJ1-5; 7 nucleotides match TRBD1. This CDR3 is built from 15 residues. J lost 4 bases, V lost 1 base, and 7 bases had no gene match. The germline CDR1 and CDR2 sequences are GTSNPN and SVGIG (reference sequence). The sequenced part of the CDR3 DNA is TGTGCCTGGAGTGCCCTAGGGGGCAGTAATCAGCCC. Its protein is CAWSALGGSNQP. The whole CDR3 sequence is CAWSALGGSNQPQHF.

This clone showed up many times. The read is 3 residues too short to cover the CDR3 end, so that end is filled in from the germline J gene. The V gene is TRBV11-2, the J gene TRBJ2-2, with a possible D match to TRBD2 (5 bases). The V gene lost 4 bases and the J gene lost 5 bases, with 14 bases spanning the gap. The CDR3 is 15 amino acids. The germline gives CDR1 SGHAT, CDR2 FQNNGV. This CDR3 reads CASSWRATQTGELFF. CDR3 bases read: TGTGCCAGCAGCTGGCGGGCCACCCAGACCGGGGAG.

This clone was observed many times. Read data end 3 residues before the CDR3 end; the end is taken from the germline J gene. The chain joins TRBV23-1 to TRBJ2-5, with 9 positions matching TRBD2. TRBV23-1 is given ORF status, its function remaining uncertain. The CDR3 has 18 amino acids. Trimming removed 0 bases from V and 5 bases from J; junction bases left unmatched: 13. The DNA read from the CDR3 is TGCGCCAGCAGTCAATCCGTCGGGACCCAGCGGGGGGTGGAGACC. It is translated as CASSQSVGTQRGVET. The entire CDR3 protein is CASSQSVGTQRGVETQYF.

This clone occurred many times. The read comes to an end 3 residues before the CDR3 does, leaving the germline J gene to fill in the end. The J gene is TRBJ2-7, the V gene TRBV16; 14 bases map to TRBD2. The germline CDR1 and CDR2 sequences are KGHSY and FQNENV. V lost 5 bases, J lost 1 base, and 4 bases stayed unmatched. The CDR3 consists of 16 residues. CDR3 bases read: TGTGCCAGCAGCGGACTAGCGGGAGGAGGGTCCTACGAG. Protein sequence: CASSGLAGGGSYE. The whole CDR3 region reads CASSGLAGGGSYEQYF.

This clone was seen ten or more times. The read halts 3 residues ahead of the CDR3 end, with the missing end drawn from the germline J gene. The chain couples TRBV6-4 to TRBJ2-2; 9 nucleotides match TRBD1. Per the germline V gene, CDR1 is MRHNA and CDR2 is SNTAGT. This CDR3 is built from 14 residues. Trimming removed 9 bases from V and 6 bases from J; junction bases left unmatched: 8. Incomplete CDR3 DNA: TGTGCCAGTTCGACAGGGGGTTTTGCCGGGGAG. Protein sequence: CASSTGGFAGE. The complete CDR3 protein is CASSTGGFAGELFF.